The clone carrying this T cell receptor (beta chain) was seen a few times. Its antigen remains unknown. This sample is part of a study of blood T cells in healthy people across ages. Using a J-beta primer mix together with a sample-barcoded 5' primer, a second PCR was run for roughly 6 to 11 cycles. TCRdb independently ran MiXCR on the 5' RACE reads; one entry per CDR3 protein. Of over 1,300,000 distinct CDR3 sequences in the sample, roughly 64% were seen once. The CDR3 extends over 15 amino acids. V lost 2 bases and J lost 3; bases outside the gene matches: 3. The V gene's germline CDR1 is MNHEY and CDR2 SVGAGI. Overall study results and limits: Strong correlation linked observed beta diversity and percent naive T cells.

This clonotype was sampled from a man between 18 and 35 years old in good health. The material sequenced was blood. The chain links TRBV6-5 to TRBJ2-3; 9 nucleotides match TRBD1. The CDR3 DNA sequence: TGTGCCAGCAGTTACCGGGACAGGGCGACAGATACGCAGTATTTT. Translated, it gives CASSYRDRATDTQYF.